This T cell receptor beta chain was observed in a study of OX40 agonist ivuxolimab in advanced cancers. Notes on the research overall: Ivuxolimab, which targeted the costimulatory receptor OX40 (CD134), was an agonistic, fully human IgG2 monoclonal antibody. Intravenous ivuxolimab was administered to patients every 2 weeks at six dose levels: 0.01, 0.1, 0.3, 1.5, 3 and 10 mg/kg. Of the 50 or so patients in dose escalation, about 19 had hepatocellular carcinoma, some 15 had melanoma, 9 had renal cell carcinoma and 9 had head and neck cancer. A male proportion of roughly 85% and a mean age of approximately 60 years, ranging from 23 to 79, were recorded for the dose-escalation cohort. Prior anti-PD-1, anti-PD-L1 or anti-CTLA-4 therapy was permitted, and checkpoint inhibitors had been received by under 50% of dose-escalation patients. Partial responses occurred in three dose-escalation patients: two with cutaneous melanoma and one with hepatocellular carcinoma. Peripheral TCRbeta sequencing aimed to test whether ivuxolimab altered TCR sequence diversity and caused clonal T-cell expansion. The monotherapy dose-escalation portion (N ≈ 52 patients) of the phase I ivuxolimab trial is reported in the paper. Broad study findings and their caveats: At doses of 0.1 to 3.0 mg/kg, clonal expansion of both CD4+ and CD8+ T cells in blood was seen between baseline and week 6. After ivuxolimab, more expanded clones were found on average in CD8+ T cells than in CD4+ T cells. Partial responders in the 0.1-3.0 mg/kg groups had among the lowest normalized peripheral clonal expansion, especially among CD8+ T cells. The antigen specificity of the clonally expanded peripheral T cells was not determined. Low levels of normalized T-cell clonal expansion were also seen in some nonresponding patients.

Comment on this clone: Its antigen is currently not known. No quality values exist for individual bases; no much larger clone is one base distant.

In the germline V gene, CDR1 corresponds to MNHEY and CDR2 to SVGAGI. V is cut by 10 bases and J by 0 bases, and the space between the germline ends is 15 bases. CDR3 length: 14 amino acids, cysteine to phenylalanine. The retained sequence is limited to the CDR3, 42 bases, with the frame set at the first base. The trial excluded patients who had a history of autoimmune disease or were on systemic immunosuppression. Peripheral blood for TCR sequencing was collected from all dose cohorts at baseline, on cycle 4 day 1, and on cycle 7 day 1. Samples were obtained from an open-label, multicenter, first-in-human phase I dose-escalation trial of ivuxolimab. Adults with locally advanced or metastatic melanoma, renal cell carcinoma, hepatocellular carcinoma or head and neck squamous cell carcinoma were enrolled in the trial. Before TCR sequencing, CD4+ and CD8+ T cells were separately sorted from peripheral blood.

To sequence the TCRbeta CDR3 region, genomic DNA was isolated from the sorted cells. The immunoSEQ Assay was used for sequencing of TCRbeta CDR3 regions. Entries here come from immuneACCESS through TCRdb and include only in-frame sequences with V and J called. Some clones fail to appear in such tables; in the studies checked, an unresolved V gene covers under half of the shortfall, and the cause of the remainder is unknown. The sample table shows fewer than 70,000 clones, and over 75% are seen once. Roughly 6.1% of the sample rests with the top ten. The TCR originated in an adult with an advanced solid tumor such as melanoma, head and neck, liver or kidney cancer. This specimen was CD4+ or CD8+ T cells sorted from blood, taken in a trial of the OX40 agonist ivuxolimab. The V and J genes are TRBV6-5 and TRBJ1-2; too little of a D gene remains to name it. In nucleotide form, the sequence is TGTGCCACCCTAGCTGGATCCTCTAACTATGGCTACACCTTC. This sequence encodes CATLAGSSNYGYTF.